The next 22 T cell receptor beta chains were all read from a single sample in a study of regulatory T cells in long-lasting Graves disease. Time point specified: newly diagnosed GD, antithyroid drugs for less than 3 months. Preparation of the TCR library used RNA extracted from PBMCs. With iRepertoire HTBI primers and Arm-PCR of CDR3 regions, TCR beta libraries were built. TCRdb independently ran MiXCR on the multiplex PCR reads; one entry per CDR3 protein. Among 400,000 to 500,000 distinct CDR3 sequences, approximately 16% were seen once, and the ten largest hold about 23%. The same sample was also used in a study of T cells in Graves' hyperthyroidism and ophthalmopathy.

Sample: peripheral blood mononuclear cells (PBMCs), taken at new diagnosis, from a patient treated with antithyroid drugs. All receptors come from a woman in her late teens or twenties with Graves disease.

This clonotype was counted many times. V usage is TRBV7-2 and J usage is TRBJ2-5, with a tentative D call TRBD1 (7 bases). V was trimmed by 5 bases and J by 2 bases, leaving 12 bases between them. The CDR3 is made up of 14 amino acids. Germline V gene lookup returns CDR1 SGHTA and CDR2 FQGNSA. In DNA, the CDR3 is TGTGCCAGCAGCGCGGGACAGTCGCAAGAGACCCAGTACTTC. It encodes CASSAGQSQETQYF.

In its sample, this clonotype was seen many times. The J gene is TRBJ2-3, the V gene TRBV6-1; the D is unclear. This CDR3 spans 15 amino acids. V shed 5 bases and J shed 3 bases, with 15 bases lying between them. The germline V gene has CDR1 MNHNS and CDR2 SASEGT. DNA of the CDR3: TGTGCCAGCAGTCCAGAATCTCGAGCGACAGATACGCAGTATTTT. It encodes CASSPESRATDTQYF.

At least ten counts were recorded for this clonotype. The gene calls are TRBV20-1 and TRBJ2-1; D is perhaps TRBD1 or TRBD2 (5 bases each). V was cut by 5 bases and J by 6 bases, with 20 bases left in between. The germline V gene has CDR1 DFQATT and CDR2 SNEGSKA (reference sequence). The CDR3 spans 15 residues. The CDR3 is CSAWGRLGKGNEQFF. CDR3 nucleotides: TGCAGTGCTTGGGGACGCCTTGGGAAAGGCAATGAGCAGTTCTTC.

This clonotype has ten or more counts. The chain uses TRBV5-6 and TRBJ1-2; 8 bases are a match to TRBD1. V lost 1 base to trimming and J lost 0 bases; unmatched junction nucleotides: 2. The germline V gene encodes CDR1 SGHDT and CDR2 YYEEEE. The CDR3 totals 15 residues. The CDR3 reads CASSLLGQANYGYTF. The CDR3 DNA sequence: TGTGCCAGCAGCTTGTTGGGACAGGCTAACTATGGCTACACCTTC. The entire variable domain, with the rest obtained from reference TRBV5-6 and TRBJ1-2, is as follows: DAGVTQSPTHLIKTRGQQVTLRCSPKSGHDTVSWYQQALGQGPQFIFQYYEEEERQRGNFPDRFSGHQFPNYSSELNVNALLLGDSALYLCASSLLGQANYGYTFGSGTRLTVV.

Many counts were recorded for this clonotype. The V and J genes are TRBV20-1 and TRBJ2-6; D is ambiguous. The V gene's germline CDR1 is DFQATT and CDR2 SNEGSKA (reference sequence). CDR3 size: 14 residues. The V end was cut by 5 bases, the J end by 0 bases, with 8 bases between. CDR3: CSAPSRSGANVLTF. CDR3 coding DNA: TGCAGTGCTCCCAGTCGCTCTGGGGCCAACGTCCTGACTTTC.

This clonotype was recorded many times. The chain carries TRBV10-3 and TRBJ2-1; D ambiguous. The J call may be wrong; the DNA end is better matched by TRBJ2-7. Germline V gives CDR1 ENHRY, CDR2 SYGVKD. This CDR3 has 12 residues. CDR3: CAITNDESEQYF. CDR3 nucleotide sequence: TGTGCCATCACTAACGACGAGTCCGAGCAGTACTTC.

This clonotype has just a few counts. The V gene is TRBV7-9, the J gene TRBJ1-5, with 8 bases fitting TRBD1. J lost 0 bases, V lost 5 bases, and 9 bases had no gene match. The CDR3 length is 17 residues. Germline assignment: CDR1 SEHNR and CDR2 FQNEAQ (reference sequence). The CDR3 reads CASSPGQGKDSNQPQHF. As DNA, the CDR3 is TGTGCCAGCAGCCCAGGACAGGGAAAGGATAGCAATCAGCCCCAGCATTTT.

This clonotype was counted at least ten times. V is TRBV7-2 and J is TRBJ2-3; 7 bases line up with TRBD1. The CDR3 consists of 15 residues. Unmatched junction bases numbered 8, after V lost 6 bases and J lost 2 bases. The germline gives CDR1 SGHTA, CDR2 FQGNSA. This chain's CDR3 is CASSPDRESTDTQYF. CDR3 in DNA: TGTGCCAGCAGTCCTGACAGGGAGTCCACAGATACGCAGTATTTT.

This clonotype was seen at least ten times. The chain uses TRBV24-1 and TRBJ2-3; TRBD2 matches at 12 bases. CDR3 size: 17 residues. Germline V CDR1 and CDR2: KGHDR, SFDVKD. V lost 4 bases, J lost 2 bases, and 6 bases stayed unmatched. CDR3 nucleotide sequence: TGTGCCACCAGTGACTCATGGACTAGCGGGAACACAGATACGCAGTATTTT. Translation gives CATSDSWTSGNTDTQYF.

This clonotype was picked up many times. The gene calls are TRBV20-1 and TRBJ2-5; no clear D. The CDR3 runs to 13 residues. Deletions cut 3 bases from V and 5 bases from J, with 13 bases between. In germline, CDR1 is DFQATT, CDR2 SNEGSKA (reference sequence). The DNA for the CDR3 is TGCAGTGCTAGGATCGTGCATTCCGAGACCCAGTACTTC. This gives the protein CSARIVHSETQYF.

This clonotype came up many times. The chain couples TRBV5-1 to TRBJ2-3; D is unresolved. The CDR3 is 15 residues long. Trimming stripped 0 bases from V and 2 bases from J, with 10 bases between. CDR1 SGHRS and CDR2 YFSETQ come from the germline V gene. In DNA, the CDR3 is TGCGCCAGCAGCTTGGTGGTGCGGTACACAGATACGCAGTATTTT. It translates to CASSLVVRYTDTQYF.

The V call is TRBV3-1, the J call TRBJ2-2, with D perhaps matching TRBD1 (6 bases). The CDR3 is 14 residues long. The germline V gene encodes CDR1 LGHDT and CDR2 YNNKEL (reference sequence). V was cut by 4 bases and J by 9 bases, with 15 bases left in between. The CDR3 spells CASSRRGPVRELFF. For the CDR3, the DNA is TGTGCCAGCAGCCGCAGGGGTCCTGTGCGGGAGCTGTTTTTT.

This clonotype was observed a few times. As DNA, the CDR3 is TGTGCCAGCAGCTTCGGACAGGGAAACTACGAGCAGTACTTC. Its protein product is CASSFGQGNYEQYF. This sequence joins TRBV13 and TRBJ2-7, with TRBD1 matching 8 bases. The V gene's germline CDR1 is PRHDT and CDR2 FYEKMQ (reference sequence). Trimming took 3 bases from V and 3 from J; bases not matched to a gene: 4. The CDR3 spans 14 residues.

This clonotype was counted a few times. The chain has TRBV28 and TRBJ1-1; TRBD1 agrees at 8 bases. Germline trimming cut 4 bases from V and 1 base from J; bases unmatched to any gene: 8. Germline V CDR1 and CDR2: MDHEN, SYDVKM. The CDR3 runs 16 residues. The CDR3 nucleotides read TGTGCCAGCAGTTCCCCGGGGACAGGAGGGAACACTGAAGCTTTCTTT. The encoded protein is CASSSPGTGGNTEAFF.

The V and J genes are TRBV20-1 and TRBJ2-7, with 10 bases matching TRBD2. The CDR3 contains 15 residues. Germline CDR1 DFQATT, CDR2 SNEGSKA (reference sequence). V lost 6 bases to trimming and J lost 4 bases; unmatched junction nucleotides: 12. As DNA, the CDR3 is TGCAGTGCAACCAATCTAGCGGGAGTTGGGTACGAGCAGTACTTC. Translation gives CSATNLAGVGYEQYF.

In nucleotides, the CDR3 is TGTGCCAGCAGTGTTCTGACGTACCAAGAGACCCAGTACTTC. The encoded protein is CASSVLTYQETQYF. This rearrangement joins TRBV6-1 to TRBJ2-5; D is unresolved. Germline V CDR1 and CDR2: MNHNS, SASEGT. This CDR3 has 14 amino acids. V was pared by 4 bases and J by 0 bases, with 9 bases between.

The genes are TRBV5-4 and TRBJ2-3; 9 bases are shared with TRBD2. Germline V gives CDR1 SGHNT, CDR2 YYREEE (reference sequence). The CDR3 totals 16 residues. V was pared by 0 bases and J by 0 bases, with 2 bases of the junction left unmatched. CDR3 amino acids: CASSLESGRSTDTQYF. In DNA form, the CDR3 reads TGTGCCAGCAGCTTGGAGAGCGGGAGGAGCACAGATACGCAGTATTTT.

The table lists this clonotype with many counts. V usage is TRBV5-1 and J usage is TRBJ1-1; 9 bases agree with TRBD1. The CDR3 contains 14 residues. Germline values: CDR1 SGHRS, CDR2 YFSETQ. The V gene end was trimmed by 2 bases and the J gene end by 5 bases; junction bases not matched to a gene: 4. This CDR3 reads CASSFNRGRTEAFF. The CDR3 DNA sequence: TGCGCCAGCAGCTTTAACAGGGGGCGTACTGAAGCTTTCTTT.

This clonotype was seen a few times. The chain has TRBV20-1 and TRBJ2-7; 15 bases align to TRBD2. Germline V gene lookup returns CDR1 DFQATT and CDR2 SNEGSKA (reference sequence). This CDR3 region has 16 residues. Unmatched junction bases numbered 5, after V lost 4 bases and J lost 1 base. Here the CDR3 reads CSAKGLAGGLSYEQYF. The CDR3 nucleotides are TGCAGTGCTAAGGGACTAGCGGGGGGCTTGTCCTACGAGCAGTACTTC.

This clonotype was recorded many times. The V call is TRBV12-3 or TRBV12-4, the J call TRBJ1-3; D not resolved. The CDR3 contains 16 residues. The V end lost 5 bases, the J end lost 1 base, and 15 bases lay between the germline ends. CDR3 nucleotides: TGTGCCAGCAGTCGGGTTCCGGGAATTTCTGGAAACACCATATATTTT. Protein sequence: CASSRVPGISGNTIYF.

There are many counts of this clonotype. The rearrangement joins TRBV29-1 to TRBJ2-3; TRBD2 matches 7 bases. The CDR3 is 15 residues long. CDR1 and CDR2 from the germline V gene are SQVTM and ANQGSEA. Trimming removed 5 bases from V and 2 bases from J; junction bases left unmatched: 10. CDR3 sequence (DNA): TGCAGCGTTTTATCTAGCGGTAAATACACAGATACGCAGTATTTT. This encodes CSVLSSGKYTDTQYF.

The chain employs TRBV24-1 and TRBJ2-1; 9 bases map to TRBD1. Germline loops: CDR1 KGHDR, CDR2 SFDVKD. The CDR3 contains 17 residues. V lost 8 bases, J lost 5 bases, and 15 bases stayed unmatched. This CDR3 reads CATKSTGGAGVNNEQFF. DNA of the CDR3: TGTGCCACCAAGAGTACAGGGGGCGCTGGGGTTAACAATGAGCAGTTCTTC.